This T cell receptor beta chain originates from a study of T-cell reconstitution after alpha-beta-depleted transplantation in children. Using unique molecular identifiers, the investigators prepared the TCRbeta library. Each CDR3 protein gets one entry after TCRdb re-called the PCR reads with MiXCR. The table shows just over 200,000 distinct CDR3 sequences, with around 9.2% occurring only once. On this clonotype: The antigen is undetermined.

CDR3 size: 14 residues. Germline V gene lookup returns CDR1 MNHNS and CDR2 SASEGT. Trimming stripped 8 bases from V and 1 base from J, with 12 bases between. Study-level findings and limits: About two months after transplant, alpha-beta T cells reportedly came from several hundred expanded graft clones. T-cell counts and diversity at one year following transplant were attributed mainly to newly produced T cells.

The chain couples TRBV6-1 to TRBJ2-4; the D gene is possibly TRBD1 (5 bases). The specimen comprised PBMCs, mostly from graft donor cells, sampled 360 days after TCRalphabeta/CD19-depleted stem cell transplant. This sequence originates from a male patient between 2 and 10 years old who had a stem cell transplant for acute myeloid leukemia, so the T cells may come from the graft donor. CDR3 residues: CASGRVEAKNIQYF. As DNA, the CDR3 is TGTGCCAGCGGCAGGGTGGAGGCCAAAAACATTCAGTACTTC.